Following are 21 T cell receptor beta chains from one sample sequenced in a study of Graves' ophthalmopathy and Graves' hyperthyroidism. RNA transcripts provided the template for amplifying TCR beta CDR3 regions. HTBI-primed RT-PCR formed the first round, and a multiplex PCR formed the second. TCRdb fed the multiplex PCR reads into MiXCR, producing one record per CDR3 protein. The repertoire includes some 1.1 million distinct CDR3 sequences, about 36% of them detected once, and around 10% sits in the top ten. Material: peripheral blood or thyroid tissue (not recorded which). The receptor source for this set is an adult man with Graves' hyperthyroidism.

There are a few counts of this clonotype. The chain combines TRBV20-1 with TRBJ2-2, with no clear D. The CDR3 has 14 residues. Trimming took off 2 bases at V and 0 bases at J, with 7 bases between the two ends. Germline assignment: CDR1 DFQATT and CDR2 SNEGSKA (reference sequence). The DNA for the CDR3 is TGCAGTGCTAGAAACGTCGCGAACACCGGGGAGCTGTTTTTT. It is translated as CSARNVANTGELFF.

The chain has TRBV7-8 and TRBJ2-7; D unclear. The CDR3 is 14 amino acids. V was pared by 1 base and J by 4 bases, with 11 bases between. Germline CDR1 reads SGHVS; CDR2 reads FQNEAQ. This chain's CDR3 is CASSLVPEWYEQYF. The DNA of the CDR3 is TGTGCCAGCAGCTTAGTACCGGAATGGTACGAGCAGTACTTC.

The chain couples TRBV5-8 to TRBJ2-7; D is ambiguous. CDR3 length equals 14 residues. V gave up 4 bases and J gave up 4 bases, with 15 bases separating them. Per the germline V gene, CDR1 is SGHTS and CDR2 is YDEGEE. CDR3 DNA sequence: TGTGCCAGCAGCATTACTAATAGCAGGTACGAGCAGTACTTC. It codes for CASSITNSRYEQYF. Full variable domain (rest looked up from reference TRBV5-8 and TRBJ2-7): EAGVTQSPTHLIKTRGQQATLRCSPISGHTSVYWYQQALGLGLQFLLWYDEGEERNRGNFPPRFSGRQFPNYSSELNVNALELEDSALYLCASSITNSRYEQYFGPGTRLTVT.

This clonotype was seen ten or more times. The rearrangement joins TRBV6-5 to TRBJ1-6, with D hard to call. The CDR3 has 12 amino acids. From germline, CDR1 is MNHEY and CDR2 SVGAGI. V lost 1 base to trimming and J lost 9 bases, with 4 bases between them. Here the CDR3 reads CASSYLGSPLHF. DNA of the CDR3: TGTGCCAGCAGTTACTTGGGTTCACCCCTCCACTTT.

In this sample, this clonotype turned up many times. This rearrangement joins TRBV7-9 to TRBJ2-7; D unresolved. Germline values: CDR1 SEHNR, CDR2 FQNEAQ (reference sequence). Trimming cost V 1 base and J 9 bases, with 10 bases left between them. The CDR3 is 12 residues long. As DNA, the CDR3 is TGTGCCAGCAGCTTAGTCGAAGGGATGCAGTACTTC. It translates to CASSLVEGMQYF.

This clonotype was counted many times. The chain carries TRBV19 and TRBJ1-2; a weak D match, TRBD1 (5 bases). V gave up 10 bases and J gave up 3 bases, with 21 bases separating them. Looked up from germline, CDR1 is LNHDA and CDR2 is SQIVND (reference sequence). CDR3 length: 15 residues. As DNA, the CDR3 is TGTGCCACCCTAGCGGGACCACAATTCTACTATGGCTACACCTTC. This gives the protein CATLAGPQFYYGYTF.

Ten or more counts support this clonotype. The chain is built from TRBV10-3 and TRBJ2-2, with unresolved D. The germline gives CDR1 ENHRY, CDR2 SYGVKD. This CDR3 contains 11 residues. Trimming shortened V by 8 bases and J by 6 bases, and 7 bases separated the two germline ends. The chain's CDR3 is CAIGRSGELFF. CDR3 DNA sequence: TGTGCCATCGGTCGTTCCGGGGAGCTGTTTTTT.

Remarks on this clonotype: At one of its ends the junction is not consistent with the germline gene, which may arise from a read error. As DNA, the CDR3 is TGCGCCAGCAGTGAGCGGTTATCCTACAAGCAGTACTTC. Amino acid sequence: CASSERLSYKQYF. The rearrangement joins TRBV10-2 to TRBJ2-7; D remains unclear. The length of the CDR3 is 13 residues. The germline gives CDR1 WSHSY, CDR2 SAAADI.

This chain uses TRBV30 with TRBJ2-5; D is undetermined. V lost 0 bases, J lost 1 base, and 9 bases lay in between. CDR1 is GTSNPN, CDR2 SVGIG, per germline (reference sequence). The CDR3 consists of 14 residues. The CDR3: CAWSVGATQETQYF. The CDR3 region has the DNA TGTGCCTGGAGTGTAGGCGCGACCCAAGAGACCCAGTACTTC.

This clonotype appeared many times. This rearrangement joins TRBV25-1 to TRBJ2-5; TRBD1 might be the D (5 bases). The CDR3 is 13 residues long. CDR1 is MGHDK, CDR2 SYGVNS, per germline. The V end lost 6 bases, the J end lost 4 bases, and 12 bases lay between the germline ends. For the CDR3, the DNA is TGTGCCAGCAGCGGCAGGGTGGGAGAGACCCAGTACTTC. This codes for CASSGRVGETQYF. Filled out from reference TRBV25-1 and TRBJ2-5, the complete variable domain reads EADIYQTPRYLVIGTGKKITLECSQTMGHDKMYWYQQDPGMELHLIHYSYGVNSTEKGDLSSESTVSRIRTEHFPLTLESARPSHTSQYLCASSGRVGETQYFGPGTRLLVL.

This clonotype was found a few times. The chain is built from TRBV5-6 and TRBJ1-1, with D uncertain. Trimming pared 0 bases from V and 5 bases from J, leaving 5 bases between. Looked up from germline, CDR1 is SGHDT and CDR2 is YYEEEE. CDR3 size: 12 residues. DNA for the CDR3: TGTGCCAGCAGCTTGGTTGAAACTGAAGCTTTCTTT. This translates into CASSLVETEAFF.

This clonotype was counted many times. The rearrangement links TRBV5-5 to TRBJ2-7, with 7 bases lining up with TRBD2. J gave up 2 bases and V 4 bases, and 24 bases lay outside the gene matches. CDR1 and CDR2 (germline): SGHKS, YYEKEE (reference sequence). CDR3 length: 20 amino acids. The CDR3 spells CASSPRGSRLSGDPPYEQYF. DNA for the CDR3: TGTGCCAGCAGCCCCCGGGGGTCCCGACTCAGCGGGGATCCGCCCTACGAGCAGTACTTC. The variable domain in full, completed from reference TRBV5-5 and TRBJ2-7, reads DAGVTQSPTHLIKTRGQQVTLRCSPISGHKSVSWYQQVLGQGPQFIFQYYEKEERGRGNFPDRFSARQFPNYSSELNVNALLLGDSALYLCASSPRGSRLSGDPPYEQYFGPGTRLTVT.

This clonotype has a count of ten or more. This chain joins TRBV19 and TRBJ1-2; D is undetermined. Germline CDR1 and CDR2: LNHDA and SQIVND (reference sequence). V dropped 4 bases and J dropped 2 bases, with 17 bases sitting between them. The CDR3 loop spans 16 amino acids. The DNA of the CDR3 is TGTGCCAGTAGTACTGAGACCGCAAACCAAAACTATGGCTACACCTTC. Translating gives CASSTETANQNYGYTF.

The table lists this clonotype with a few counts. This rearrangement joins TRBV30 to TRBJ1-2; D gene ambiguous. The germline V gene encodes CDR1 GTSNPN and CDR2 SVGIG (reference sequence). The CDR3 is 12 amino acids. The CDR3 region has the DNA TGTGCAAAACAAGGAGCTAACTATGGCTACACCTTC. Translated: CAKQGANYGYTF. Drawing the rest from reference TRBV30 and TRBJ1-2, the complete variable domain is SQTIHQWPATLVQPVGSPLSLECTVEGTSNPNLYWYRQAAGRGLQLLFYSVGIGQISSEVPQNLSASRPQDRQFILSSKKLLLSDSGFYLCAKQGANYGYTFGSGTRLTVV.

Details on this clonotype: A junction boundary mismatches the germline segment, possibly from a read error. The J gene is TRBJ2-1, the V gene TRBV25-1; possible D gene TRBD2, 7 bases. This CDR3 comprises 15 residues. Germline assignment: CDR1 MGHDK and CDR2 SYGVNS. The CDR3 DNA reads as TGTGCCAGTAGTGCGAGCGGGGACATCTACAATGAGCAGTTCTTC. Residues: CASSASGDIYNEQFF.

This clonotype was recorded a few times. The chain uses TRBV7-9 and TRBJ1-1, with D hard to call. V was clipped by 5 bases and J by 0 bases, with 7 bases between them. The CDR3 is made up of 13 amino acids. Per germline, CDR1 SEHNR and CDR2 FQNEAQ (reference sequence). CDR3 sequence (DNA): TGTGCCAGCAGCCCCGAGGTGAACACTGAAGCTTTCTTT. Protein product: CASSPEVNTEAFF.

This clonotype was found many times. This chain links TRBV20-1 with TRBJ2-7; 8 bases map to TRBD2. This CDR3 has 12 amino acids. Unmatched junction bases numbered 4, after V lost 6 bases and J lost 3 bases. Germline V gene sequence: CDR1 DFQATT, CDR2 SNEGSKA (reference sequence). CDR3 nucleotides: TGCAGTGCGTTGCGGGGGGACTACGAGCAGTACTTC. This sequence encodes CSALRGDYEQYF.

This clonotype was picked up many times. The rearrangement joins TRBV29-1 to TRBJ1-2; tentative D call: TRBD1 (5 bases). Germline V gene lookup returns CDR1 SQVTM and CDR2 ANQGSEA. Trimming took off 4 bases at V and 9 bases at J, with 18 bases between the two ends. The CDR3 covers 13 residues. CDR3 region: CSVVPDNRQSYTF. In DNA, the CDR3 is TGCAGCGTTGTTCCGGACAACAGACAGAGCTACACCTTC.

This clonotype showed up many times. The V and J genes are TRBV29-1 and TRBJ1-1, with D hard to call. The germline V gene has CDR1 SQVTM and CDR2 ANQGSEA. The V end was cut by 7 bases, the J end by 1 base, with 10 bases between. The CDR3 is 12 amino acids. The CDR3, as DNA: TGCAGCGCCGGACGGGAGAACACTGAAGCTTTCTTT. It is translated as CSAGRENTEAFF.

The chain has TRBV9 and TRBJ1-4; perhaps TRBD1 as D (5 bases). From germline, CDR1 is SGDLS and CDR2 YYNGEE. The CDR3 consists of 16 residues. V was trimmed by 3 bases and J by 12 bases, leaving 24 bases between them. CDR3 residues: CASSATSGTDSLELFF. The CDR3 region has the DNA TGTGCCAGCAGCGCAACTAGCGGGACGGACTCACTCGAACTGTTTTTT.

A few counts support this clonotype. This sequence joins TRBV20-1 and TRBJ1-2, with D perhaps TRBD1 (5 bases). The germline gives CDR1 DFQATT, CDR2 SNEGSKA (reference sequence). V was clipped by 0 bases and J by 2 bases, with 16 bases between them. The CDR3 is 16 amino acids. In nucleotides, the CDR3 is TGCAGTGCTAGAGAGCCGAAATTTGACAGAAACTATGGCTACACCTTC. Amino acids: CSAREPKFDRNYGYTF.